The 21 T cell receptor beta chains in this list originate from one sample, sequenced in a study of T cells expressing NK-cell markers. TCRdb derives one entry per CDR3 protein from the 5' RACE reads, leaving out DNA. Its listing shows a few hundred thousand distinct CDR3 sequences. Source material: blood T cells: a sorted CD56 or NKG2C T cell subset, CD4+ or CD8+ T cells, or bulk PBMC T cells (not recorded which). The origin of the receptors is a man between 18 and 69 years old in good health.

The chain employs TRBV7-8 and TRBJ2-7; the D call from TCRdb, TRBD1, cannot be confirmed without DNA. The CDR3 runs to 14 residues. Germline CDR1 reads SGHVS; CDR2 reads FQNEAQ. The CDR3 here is CASSLPGSEYEQYF.

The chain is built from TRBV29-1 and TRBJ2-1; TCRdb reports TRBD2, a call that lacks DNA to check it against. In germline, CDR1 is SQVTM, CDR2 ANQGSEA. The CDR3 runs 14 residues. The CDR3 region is CSVQTSGGIDEQFF.

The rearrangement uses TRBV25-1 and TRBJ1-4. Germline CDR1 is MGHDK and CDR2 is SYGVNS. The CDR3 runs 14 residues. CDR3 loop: CASSEGSANEKLFF.

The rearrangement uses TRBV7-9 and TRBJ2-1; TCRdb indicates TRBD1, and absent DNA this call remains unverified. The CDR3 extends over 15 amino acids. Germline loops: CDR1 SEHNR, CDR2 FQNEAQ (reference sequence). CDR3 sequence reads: CASSSTGTGGNEQFF.

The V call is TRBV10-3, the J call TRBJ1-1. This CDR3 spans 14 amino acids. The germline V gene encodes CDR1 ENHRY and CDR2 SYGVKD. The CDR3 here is CAISERQGPSEAFF.

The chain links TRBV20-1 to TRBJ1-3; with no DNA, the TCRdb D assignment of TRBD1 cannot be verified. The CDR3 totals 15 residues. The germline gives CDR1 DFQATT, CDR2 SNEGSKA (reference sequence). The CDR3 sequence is CSARDIQGKGNTIYF.

CDR3 sequence reads: CASSRHEGANVLTF. The gene calls are TRBV7-2 and TRBJ2-6. Germline V gene sequence: CDR1 SGHTA, CDR2 FQGNSA. This CDR3 spans 14 amino acids.

CDR3 in amino acids: CASSRRGPEVGRTEAFF. J is TRBJ1-1 and V is TRBV5-1; absent DNA, TCRdb's TRBD1 call cannot be checked. The CDR3 extends over 17 amino acids. In germline, CDR1 is SGHRS, CDR2 YFSETQ.

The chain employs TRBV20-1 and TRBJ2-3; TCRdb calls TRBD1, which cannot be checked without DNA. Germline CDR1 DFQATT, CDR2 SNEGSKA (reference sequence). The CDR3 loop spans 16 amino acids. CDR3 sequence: CSARRPLAGGTDTQYF.

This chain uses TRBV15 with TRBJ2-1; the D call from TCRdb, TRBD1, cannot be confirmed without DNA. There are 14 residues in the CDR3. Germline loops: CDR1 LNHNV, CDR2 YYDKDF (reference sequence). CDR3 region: CATSMGRGSNEQFF.

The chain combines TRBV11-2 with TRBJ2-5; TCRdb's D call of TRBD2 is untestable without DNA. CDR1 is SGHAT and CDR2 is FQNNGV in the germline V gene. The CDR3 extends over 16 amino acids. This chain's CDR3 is CASSPPGGRKVETQYF.

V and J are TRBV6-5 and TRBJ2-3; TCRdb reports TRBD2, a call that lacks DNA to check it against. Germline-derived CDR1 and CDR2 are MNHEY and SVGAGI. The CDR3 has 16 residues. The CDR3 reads CASSYSGLAGGSTQYF.

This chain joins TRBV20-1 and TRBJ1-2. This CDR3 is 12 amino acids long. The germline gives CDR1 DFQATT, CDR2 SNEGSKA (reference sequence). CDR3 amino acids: CSARVEPGGYTF.

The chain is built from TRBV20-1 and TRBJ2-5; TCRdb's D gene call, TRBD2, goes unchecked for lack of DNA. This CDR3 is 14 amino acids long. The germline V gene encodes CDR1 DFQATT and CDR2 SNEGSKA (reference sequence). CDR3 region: CSAKTSGGAETQYF.

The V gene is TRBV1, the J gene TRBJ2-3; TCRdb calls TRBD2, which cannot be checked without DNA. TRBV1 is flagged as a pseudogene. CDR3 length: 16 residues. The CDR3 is CTSSQSAGGRTDTQYF.

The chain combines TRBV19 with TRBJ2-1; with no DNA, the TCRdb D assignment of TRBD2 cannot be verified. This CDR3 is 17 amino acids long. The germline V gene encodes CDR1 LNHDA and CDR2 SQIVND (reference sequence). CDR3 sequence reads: CASSPRGQQWSYNEQFF.

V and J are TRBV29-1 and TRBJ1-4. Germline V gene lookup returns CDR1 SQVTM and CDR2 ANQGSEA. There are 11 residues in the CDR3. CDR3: CSVRVGEKLFF.

The CDR3 sequence is CASSWGSETQYF. The V and J genes are TRBV6-2 or TRBV6-3 and TRBJ2-5; TCRdb lists TRBD1, though no DNA is available to test this call. Per germline, CDR1 MNHEY and CDR2 SVGEGT. The CDR3 totals 12 residues.

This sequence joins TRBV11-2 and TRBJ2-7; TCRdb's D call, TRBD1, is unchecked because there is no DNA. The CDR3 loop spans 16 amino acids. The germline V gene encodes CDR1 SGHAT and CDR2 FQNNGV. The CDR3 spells CASSPGTGPIRDEQYF. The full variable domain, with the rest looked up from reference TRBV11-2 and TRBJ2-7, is EAGVAQSPRYKIIEKRQSVAFWCNPISGHATLYWYQQILGQGPKLLIQFQNNGVVDDSQLPKDRFSAERLKGVDSTLKIQPAKLEDSAVYLCASSPGTGPIRDEQYFGPGTRLTVT.

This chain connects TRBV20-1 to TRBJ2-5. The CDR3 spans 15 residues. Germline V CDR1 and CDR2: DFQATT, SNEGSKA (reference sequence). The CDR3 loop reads CSARVSGRVQETQYF.

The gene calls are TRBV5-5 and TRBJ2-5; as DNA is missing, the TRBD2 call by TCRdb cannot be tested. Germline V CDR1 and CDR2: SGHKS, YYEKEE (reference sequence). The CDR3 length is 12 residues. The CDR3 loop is CASSHPPETQYF. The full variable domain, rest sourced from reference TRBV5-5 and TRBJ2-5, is DAGVTQSPTHLIKTRGQQVTLRCSPISGHKSVSWYQQVLGQGPQFIFQYYEKEERGRGNFPDRFSARQFPNYSSELNVNALLLGDSALYLCASSHPPETQYFGPGTRLLVL.